The sequence of this TCR beta chain was determined in a study of CD8+ T cells in alopecia areata. Broader study findings: Mice gave a clearer picture of TCR sharing than patients did, possibly for HLA-related reasons. Lesional tissue from the scalp (especially in alopecia totalis/universalis) showed higher clonality than normal scalp.

Treatment defined: oral pan-JAK inhibitor, 5-10 mg twice daily. Researchers gathered lesional scalp punch biopsies and peripheral blood from patients with alopecia areata. Of note for this clone: No antigen is known for it.

Following extraction, RNA underwent reverse transcription to cDNA, which served as the sequencing template. Repertoires were generated with immunoSEQ multiplex PCR, while TCRdb's copy carries only in-frame clones and drops some. The data contain 150,000 to 200,000 clones, roughly 60% of them singletons. Germline-derived CDR1 and CDR2 are MNHEY and SMNVEV (reference sequence). The CDR3 is 14 amino acids. After removal of 6 bases from V and 5 bases from J, the junction contained 6 bases not matched to a gene. Sequencing used CD4+ T cells sorted from blood, obtained at week 24, from a patient treated with tofacitinib. The chain couples TRBV27 to TRBJ1-2; 10 bases fit TRBD1. This receptor was taken from a human donor with alopecia areata. The CDR3 coding sequence is TGTGCCAGCAGGAGCCCGGGACAGGGGTATGGCTACACCTTC. Encoded protein: CASRSPGQGYGYTF.